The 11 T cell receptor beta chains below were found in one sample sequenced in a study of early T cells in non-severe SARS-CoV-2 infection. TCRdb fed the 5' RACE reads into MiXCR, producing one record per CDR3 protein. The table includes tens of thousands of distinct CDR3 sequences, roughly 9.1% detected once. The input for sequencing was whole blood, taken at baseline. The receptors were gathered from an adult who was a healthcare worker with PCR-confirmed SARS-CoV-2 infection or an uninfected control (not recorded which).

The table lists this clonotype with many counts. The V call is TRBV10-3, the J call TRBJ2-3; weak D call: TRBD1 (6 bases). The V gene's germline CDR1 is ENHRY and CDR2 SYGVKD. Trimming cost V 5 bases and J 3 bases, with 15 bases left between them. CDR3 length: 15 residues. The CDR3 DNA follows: TGTGCCATCAGTCTCCCGGGCAGGGGAACAGATACGCAGTATTTT. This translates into CAISLPGRGTDTQYF.

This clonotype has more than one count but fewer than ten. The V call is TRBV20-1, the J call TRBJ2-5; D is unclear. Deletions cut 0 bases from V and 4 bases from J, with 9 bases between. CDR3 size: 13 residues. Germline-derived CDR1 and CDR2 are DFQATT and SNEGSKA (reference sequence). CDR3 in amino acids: CSARENVGETQYF. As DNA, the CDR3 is TGCAGTGCTAGAGAAAACGTGGGAGAGACCCAGTACTTC.

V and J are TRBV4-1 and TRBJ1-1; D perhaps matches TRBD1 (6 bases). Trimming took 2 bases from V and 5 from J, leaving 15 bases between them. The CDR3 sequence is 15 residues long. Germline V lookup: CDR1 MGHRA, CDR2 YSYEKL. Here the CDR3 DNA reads TGCGCCAGCAGCCAATACTCGGGGGGCTTTACTGAAGCTTTCTTT. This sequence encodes CASSQYSGGFTEAFF.

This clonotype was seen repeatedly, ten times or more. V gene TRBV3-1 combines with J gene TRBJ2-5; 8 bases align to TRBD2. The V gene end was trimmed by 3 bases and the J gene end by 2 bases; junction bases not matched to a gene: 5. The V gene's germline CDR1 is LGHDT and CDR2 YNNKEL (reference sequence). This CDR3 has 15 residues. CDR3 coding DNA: TGTGCCAGCAGCCAGACCGGGACTAGTCAAGAGACCCAGTACTTC. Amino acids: CASSQTGTSQETQYF.

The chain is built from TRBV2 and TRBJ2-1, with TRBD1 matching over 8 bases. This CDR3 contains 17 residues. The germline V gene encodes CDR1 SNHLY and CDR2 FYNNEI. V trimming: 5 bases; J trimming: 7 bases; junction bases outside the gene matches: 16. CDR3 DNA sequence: TGTGCCAGCAGTCCCGTCGTAGAGGACAGGGAAGGGAATGAGCAGTTCTTC. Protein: CASSPVVEDREGNEQFF.

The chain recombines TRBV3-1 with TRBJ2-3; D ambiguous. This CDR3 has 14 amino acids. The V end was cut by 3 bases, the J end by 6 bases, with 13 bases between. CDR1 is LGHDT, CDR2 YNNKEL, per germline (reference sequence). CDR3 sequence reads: CASSQNTILDTQYF. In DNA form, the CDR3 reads TGTGCCAGCAGCCAGAACACAATTTTGGATACGCAGTATTTT.

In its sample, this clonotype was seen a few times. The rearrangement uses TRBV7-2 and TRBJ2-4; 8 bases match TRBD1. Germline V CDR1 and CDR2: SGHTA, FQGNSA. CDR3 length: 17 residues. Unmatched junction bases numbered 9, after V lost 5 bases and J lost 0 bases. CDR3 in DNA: TGTGCCAGCAGCACGTCGACAGGGGACGGAGCCAAAAACATTCAGTACTTC. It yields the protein CASSTSTGDGAKNIQYF.

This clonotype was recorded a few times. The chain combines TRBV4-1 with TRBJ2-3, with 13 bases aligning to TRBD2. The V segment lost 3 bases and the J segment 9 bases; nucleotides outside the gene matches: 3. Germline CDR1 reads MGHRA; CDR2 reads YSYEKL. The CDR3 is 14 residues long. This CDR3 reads CASSQGLAGRTQYF. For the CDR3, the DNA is TGCGCCAGCAGCCAGGGACTAGCGGGGAGGACGCAGTATTTT.

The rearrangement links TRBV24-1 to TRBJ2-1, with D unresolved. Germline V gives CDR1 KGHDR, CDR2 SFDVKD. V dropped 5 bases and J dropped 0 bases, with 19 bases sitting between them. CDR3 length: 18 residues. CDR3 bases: TGTGCCACCAGTGGGAACAGTTTATCCGGTAGCTCCTACAATGAGCAGTTCTTC. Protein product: CATSGNSLSGSSYNEQFF.

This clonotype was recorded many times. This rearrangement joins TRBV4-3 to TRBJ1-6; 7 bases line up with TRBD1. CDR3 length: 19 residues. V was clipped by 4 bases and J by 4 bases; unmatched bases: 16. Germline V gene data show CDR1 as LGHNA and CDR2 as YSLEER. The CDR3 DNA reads TGCGCCAGCAGCCCTCAACCTTTGGGGACAGAAGATTATAATTCACCCCTCCACTTT. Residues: CASSPQPLGTEDYNSPLHF.

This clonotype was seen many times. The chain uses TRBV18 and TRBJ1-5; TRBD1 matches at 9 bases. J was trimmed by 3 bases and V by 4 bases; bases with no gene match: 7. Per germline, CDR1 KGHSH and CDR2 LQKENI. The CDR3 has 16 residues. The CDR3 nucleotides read TGTGCCAGCTCACTCTCCGGGACAGGGAACAATCAGCCCCAGCATTTT. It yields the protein CASSLSGTGNNQPQHF.